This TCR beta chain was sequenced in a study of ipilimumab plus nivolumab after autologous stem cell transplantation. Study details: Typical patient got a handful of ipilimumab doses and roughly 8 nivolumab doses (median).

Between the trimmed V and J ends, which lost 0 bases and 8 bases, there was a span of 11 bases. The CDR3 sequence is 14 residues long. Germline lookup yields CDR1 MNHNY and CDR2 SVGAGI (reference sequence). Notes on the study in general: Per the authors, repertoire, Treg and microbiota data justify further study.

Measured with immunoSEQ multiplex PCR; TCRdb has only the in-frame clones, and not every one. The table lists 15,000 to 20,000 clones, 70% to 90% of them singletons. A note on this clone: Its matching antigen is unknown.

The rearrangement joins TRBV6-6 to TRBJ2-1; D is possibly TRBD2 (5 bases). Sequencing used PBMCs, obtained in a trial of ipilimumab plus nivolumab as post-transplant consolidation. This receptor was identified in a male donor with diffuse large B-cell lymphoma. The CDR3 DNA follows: TGTGCCAGCAGTTACTCGGGATCGAGGGATGAGCAGTTCTTC. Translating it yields CASSYSGSRDEQFF.